Reported below is one T cell receptor beta chain. The specificity of this receptor is unknown. No much larger clone is present one base from it, and per-base qualities are unavailable. Its CDR3 holds 15 amino acids, cysteine through phenylalanine. The retained sequence is limited to the CDR3, 45 bases, with the frame set at the first base. V is cut by 1 base and J by 2 bases, and the space between the germline ends is 9 bases. The immunoSEQ Assay, a bias-controlled multiplex PCR, was used to amplify TCRbeta CDR3 regions from genomic DNA. In the paper's pipeline: The number of nucleated cells in each sample was estimated from the amplification of reference gene primers within the assay. Sequence reads were collapsed and filtered to measure the absolute abundance of every unique TCRbeta CDR3 rearrangement. For each sample, productive Simpson clonality was calculated by taking the square root of Simpson's diversity index across productive rearrangements. TCRdb stores this immuneACCESS table with in-frame sequences only. Part of the clones is absent; in the studies checked, under half of the shortfall reflects unresolved V genes, and no reason is known for the rest. V, J and clone size derive from that table, while D and trimming were established from the DNA sequence. The sample table contains around 300,000 clones; only one count was recorded for under 90% of them. Roughly a tenth of the sample is taken by the ten largest.

Enrolling through a virtual design, the prospective study's participants ranged in age from roughly 18 to 100 years and lived across 24 United States geographic areas. In the prospective study, participants were assigned to cohorts based on the clinical history participants reported in a screening survey and a study questionnaire. For ImmuneRACE Cohort 3, a participant was defined as recovered based on two consecutive negative NP/OP PCR tests, clearance by a healthcare professional, or resolution of symptoms. Mobile phlebotomists in the prospective study collected whole blood, serum and a nasopharyngeal or oropharyngeal swab from every participant. Over a roughly 2-month period, participants in the prospective study had the option of providing additional blood draws and questionnaires. Before DNA extraction, blood samples from the prospective study were shipped at room temperature or frozen. The entry originates in a study of blood T cell repertoires in COVID-19 (TCRdb year 2020). For context, the study as a whole: The collaborator samples originated in the United States, Italy and Spain and spanned the acute and convalescent phases of COVID-19. The samples were drawn from two sources: the first 160 participants of the ongoing ImmuneRACE study, and 1,000 to 1,500 subjects contributed by 6 global collaborators. The dataset comprised deeply sampled blood TCRbeta repertoires from subjects exposed to, actively infected with, or recovered from COVID-19. The material from the prospective study consisted of cDNA or gDNA derived from T cells, B-cell-depleted T cells, or PBMCs. Where available, HLA class I and class II types were taken from metadata supplied by the sample provider and were not determined by assay-based typing. The repertoires were released in a freely available public database meant as a resource for research on the immune response to SARS-CoV-2. Sample metadata almost always included a de-identified subject ID, COVID-19 status, age in years and sex.

Study-wide conclusions, independent of this receptor: The amount of clinical and demographic metadata varied by source and participant and was provided uncurated.

The source is a woman in her twenties or thirties who had recovered from COVID-19. This sequence uses TRBV5-3 and TRBJ2-2; a weak D assignment points to TRBD2 (6 bases agree). TRBV5-3 is known as an ORF, though its function is uncertain. Sequencing was done on a sample of PBMCs or T cells enriched from blood (not recorded which). The CDR3 reads CARSLLGGNTGELFF. The DNA reads TGTGCCAGAAGCTTGCTGGGGGGTAACACCGGGGAGCTGTTTTTT.